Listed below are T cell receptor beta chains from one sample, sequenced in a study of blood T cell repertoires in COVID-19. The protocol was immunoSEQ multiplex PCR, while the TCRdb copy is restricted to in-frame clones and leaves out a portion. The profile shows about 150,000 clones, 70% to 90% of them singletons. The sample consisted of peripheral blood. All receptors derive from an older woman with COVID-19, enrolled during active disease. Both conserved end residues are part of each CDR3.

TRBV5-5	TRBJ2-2	CASSLDRVNTGELFF
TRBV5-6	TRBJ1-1	CASSLEPGGGGEAFF
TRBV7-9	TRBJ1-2	CASSLSRQGAYGYTF
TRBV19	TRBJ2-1	CASSQDRGEQFF
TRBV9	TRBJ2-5	CASSGQPPRETQYF
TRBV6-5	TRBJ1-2	CASSSHGTGGPGYTF
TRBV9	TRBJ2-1	CASSARTSREQFF
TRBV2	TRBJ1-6	CASSVSRSSYNSPLHF
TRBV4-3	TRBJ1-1	CASSQDSGTVNTEAFF
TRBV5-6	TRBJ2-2	CASCPGAGELFF
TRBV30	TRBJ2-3	CAWSGDTDTQYF
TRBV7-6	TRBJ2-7	CASSASTSYEQYF
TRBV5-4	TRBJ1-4	CASSIGTGVDEKLFF
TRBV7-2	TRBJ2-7	CASSRDRAYEQYF
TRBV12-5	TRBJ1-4	CASGFGQGATNEKLFF
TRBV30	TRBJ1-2	CAWSRDRPYGYTF
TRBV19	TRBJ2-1	CASSIEAGYPYNEQFF
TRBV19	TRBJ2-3	CASSIGPYTQYF
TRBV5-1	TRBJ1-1	CASSLVTENTEAFF
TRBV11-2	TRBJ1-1	CASTLRGGPSTEAFF
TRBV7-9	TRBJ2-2	CASTTVNTGELFF
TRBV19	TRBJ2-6	CASSMGRVSGANVLTF